The entry below gives a single TCR beta chain sequence along with its context. TCRdb's table, derived via immunoSEQ multiplex PCR, lists solely in-frame clones and lacks some. The sample holds over 200,000 clones, over 75% seen once. The CDR3 is 14 amino acids. Germline V gives CDR1 SNHLY, CDR2 FYNNEI. V lost 6 bases to trimming and J lost 4 bases; unmatched junction nucleotides: 5. The data were taken from a study of blood T cell repertoires in COVID-19. The receptor was derived from a woman between 35 and 50 years old with acute or convalescent COVID-19. This chain connects TRBV2 to TRBJ1-4, with TRBD1 identical over 7 bases. The sample comprised peripheral blood. As DNA, the CDR3 is TGTGCCAGCAGGAGGGACAGAAATAATGAAAAACTGTTTTTT. Protein: CASRRDRNNEKLFF.